Listed below are T cell receptor beta chains from one sample, sequenced in a study of monozygotic twins with inflammatory bowel disease. Following a re-call of the 5' RACE reads, TCRdb has one entry per CDR3 protein and lacks DNA. The listing contains 400,000 to 500,000 distinct CDR3 sequences. The specimen was blood. Source of these receptors: a human donor with ulcerative colitis or Crohn's disease, or a healthy co-twin of an affected twin (not recorded which). Each CDR3 is given with its conserved first and last residue.

V	J	CDR3
TRBV6-6	TRBJ2-7	CASSLTGGDYEQYF
TRBV5-1	TRBJ2-3	CASSGGTLSTDTQYF
TRBV6-1	TRBJ1-6	CASKPRTHSPLHF
TRBV18	TRBJ2-3	CASCTGDDTQYF
TRBV5-1	TRBJ2-2	CASSLQPGTGDTGELFF
TRBV11-2	TRBJ2-1	CASSLGNRPYNEQFF
TRBV12-3/TRBV12-4	TRBJ1-5	CASATGGISNQPQHF
TRBV30	TRBJ2-3	CAWSAELADTQYF
TRBV12-3/TRBV12-4	TRBJ1-1	CASSLSYNTEAFF
TRBV29-1	TRBJ2-5	CSVGGRTGGPETQYF
TRBV11-2	TRBJ1-1	CASSPGTGGFTEAFF
TRBV5-4	TRBJ1-1	CASTTRGRLSEAFF
TRBV12-3/TRBV12-4	TRBJ2-5	CASRGVSETQYF
TRBV27	TRBJ1-1	CASSFKAQNEAFF
TRBV4-1	TRBJ1-2	CASSQEGLSLYGYTF
TRBV20-1	TRBJ2-3	CSARDRLAGMDTQYF
TRBV24-1	TRBJ2-2	CATSGSSLGTGELFF
TRBV28	TRBJ2-7	CASSIPGPAYEQYF
TRBV5-4	TRBJ2-2	CASSFGGRAVGELFF
TRBV20-1	TRBJ1-6	CSATPTGTGNSPLHF
TRBV12-3/TRBV12-4	TRBJ2-1	CASSLTSGSRNEQFF
TRBV6-5	TRBJ1-1	CASSYDMLGLGTEAFF
TRBV7-9	TRBJ2-7	CASSLVGLSSYEQYF
TRBV29-1	TRBJ2-1	CSVSLAGDAFF
TRBV7-3	TRBJ2-3	CASSLHGAGGGSDTQYF
TRBV20-1	TRBJ2-1	CSANSPVVNEQFF
TRBV10-3	TRBJ2-3	CAISPGQRTDTQYF
TRBV9	TRBJ2-3	CASSVDGHVSLTDTQYF
TRBV6-5	TRBJ2-1	CASGPWRYNEQFF
TRBV6-6	TRBJ1-5	CASRGGGLDQPQHF
TRBV20-1	TRBJ2-7	CSGGRPSYEQYF